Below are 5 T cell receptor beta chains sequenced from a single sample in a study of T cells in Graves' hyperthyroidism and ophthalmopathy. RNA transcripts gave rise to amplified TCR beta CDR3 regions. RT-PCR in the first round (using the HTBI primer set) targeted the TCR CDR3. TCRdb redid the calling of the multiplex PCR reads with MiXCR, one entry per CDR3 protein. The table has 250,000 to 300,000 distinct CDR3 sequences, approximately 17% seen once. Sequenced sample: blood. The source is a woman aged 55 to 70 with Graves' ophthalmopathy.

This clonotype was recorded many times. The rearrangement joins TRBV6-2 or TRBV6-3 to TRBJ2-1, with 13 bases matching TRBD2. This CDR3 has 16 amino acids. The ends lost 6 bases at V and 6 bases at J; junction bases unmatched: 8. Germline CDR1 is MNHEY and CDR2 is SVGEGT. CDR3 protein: CASSLLAGGPGNEQFF. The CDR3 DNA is TGTGCCAGCAGCCTACTAGCGGGAGGGCCGGGCAATGAGCAGTTCTTC.

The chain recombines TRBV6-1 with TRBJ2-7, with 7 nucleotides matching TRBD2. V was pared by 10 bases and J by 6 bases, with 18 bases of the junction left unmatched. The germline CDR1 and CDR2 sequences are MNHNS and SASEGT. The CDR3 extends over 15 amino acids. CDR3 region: CAIKVGGNSLAEQYF. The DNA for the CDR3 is TGTGCCATCAAAGTGGGGGGGAATTCCTTGGCCGAGCAGTACTTC.

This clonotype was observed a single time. Here the CDR3 DNA reads TGCAGTGCTAGTCAGGGGCCCAATTACTACGAGCAGTACTTC. This encodes CSASQGPNYYEQYF. The chain couples TRBV20-1 to TRBJ2-7, with D possibly TRBD1 on 6 matching bases. V was trimmed by 3 bases and J by 3 bases, leaving 15 bases between them. This CDR3 is built from 14 residues. Germline V gives CDR1 DFQATT, CDR2 SNEGSKA (reference sequence).

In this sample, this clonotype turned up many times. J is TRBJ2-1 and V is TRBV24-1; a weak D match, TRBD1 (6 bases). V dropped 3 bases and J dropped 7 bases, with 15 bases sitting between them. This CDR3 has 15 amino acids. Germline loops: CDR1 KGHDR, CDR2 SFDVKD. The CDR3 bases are TGTGCCACCAGTGATACACAGGGTAAGAAGAATGAGCAGTTCTTC. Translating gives CATSDTQGKKNEQFF.

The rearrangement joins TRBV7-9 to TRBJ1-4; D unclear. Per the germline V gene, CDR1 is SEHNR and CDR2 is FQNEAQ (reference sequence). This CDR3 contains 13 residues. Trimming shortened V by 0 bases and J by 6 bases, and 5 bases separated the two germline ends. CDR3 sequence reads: CASSLAGYEKLFF. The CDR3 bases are TGTGCCAGCAGCTTAGCAGGGTATGAAAAACTGTTTTTT.